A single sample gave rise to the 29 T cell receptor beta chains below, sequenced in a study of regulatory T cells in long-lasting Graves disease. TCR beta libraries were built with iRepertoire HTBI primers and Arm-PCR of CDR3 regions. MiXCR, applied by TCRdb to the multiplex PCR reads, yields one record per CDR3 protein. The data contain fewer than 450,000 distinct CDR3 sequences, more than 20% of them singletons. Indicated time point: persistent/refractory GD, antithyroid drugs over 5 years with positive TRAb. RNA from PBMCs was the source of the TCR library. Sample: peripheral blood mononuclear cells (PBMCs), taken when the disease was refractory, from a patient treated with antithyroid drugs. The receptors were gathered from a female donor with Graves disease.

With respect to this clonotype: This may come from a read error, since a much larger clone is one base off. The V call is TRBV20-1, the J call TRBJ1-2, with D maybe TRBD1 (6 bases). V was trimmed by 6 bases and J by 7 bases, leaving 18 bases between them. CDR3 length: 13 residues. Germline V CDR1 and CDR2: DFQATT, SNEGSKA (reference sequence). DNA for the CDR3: TGCAGTGCGCCCGGGGCAGGGGCGGGTGGCTACACCTTC. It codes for CSAPGAGAGGYTF.

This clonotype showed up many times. As DNA, the CDR3 is TGTGCCAGCAGCCCAATACAGGGGGGGACTGAAGCTTTCTTT. Translating it yields CASSPIQGGTEAFF. The J gene is TRBJ1-1, the V gene TRBV3-1, with 8 positions matching TRBD1. CDR1 and CDR2 (germline): LGHDT, YNNKEL (reference sequence). This CDR3 comprises 14 residues. V was clipped by 4 bases and J by 5 bases; unmatched bases: 6.

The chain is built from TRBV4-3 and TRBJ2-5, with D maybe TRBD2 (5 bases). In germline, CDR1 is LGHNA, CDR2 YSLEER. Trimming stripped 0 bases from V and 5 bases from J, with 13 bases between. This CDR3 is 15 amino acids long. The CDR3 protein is CASSQDPSILETQYF. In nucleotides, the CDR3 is TGCGCCAGCAGCCAAGACCCTAGCATTTTGGAGACCCAGTACTTC.

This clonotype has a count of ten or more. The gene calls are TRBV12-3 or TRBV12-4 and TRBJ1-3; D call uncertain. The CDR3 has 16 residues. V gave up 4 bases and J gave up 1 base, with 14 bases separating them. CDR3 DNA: TGTGCCAGCAGTTCCCAGACGGTTCTATCTGGAAACACCATATATTTT. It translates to CASSSQTVLSGNTIYF.

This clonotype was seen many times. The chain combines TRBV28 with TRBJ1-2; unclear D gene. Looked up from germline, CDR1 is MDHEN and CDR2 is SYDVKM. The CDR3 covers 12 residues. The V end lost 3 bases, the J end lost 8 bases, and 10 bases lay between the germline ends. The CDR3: CASSFRAAGYTF. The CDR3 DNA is TGTGCCAGCAGTTTCAGAGCAGCCGGCTACACCTTC.

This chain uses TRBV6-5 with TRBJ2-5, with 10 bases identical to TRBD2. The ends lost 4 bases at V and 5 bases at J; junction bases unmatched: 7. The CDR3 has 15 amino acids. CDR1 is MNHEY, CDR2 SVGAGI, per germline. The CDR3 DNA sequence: TGTGCCAGCAGTTTCAGCGGGGGGGGAGGGGAGACCCAGTACTTC. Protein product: CASSFSGGGGETQYF.

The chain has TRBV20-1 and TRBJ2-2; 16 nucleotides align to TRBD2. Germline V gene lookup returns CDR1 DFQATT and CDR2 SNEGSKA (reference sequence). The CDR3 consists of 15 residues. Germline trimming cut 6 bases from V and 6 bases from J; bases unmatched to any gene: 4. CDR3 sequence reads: CSARGLAGGAGELFF. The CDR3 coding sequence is TGCAGTGCCAGGGGACTAGCGGGAGGGGCCGGGGAGCTGTTTTTT.

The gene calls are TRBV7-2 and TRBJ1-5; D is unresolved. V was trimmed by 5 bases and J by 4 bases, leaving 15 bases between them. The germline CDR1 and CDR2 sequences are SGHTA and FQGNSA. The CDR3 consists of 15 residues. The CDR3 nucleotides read TGTGCCAGCAGCACAGTTGGGCAGCTTAATCAGCCCCAGCATTTT. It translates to CASSTVGQLNQPQHF. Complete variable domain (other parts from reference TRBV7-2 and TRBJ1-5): GAGVSQSPSNKVTEKGKDVELRCDPISGHTALYWYRQSLGQGLEFLIYFQGNSAPDKSGLPSDRFSAERTGGSVSTLTIQRTQQEDSAVYLCASSTVGQLNQPQHFGDGTRLSIL.

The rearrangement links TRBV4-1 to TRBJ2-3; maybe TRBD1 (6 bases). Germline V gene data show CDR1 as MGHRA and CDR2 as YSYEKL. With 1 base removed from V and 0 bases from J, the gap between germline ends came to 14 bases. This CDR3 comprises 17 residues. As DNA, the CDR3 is TGCGCCAGCAGCCAAGCCCGCCGGACAGCTAGCACAGATACGCAGTATTTT. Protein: CASSQARRTASTDTQYF.

CDR3 nucleotides: TGCGCCAGCAGCTTGGAGATCGGGACCGGAGAGACCCAGTACTTC. It specifies CASSLEIGTGETQYF. V gene TRBV5-1 combines with J gene TRBJ2-5; D may be TRBD1 or TRBD2 (5 bases each). Trimming pared 0 bases from V and 4 bases from J, leaving 13 bases between. The germline CDR1 and CDR2 sequences are SGHRS and YFSETQ. This CDR3 has 15 residues.

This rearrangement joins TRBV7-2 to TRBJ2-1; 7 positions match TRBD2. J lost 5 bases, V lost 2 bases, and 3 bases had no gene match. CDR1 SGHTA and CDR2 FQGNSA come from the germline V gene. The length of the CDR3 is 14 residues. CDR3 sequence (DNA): TGTGCCAGCAGCTTAAGGGGAGGGGACAATGAGCAGTTCTTC. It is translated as CASSLRGGDNEQFF.

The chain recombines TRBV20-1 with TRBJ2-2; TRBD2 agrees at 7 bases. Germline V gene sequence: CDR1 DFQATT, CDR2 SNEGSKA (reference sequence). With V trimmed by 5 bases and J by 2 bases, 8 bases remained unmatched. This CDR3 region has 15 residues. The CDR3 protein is CSARRSGKNTGELFF. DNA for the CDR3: TGCAGTGCTCGCAGGAGCGGGAAAAACACCGGGGAGCTGTTTTTT.

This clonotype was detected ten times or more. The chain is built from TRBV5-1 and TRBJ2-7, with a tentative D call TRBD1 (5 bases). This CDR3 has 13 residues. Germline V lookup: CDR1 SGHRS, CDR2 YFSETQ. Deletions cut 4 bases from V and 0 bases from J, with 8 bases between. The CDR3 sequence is CASSQDNSYEQYF. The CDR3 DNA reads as TGCGCCAGCAGCCAGGACAACTCCTACGAGCAGTACTTC.

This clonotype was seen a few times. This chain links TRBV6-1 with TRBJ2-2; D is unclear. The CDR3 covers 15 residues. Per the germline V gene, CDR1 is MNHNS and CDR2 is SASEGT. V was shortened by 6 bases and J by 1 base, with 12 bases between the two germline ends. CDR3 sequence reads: CASRSLVLNTGELFF. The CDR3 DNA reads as TGTGCCAGCAGATCCTTAGTCCTGAACACCGGGGAGCTGTTTTTT.

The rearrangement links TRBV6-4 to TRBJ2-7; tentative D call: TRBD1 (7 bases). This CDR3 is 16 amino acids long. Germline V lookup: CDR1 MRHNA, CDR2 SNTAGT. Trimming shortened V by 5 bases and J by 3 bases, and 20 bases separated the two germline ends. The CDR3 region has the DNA TGTGCCAGCAGTCTAGCGAGAACAGGGGTGGACTACGAGCAGTACTTC. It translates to CASSLARTGVDYEQYF.

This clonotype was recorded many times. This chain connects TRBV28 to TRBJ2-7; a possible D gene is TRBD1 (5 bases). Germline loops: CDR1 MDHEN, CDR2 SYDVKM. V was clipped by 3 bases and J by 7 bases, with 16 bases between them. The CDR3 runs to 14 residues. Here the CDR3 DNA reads TGTGCCAGCAGTTTTGGCCAGGGCCTGCTGGAGCAGTACTTC. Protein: CASSFGQGLLEQYF.

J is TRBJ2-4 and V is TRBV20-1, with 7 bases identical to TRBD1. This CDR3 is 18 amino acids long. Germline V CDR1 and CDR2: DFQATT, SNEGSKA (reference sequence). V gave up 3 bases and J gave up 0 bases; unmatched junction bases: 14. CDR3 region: CSARRGTDSLLAKNIQYF. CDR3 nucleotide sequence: TGCAGTGCTAGGAGGGGGACAGATTCCTTGCTAGCCAAAAACATTCAGTACTTC.

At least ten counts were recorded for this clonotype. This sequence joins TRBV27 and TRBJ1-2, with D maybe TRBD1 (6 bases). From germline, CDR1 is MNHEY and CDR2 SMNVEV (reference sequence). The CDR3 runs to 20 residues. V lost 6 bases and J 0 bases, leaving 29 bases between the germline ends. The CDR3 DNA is TGTGCCAGCAGACCGATAACAGACCTGACAGGTGACCCCTCTAACTATGGCTACACCTTC. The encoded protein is CASRPITDLTGDPSNYGYTF.

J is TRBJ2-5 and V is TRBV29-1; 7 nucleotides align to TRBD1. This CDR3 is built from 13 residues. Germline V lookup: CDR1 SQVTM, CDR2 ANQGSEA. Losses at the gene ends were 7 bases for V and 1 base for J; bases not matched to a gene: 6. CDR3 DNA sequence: TGCAGCGGGGACAGAGCGCCCCAAGAGACCCAGTACTTC. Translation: CSGDRAPQETQYF.

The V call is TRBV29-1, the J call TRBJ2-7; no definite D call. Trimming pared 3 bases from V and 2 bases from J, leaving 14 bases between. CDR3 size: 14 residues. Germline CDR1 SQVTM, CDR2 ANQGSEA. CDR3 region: CSVELGSAPYEQYF. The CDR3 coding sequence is TGCAGCGTTGAGTTAGGTTCAGCGCCCTACGAGCAGTACTTC.

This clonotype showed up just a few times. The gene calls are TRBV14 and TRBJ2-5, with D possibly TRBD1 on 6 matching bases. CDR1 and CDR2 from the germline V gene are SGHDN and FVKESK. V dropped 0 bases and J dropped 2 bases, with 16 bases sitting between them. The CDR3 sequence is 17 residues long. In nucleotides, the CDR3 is TGTGCCAGCAGCCAAGAATTTGGGGTCAGGGGACAAGAGACCCAGTACTTC. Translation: CASSQEFGVRGQETQYF.

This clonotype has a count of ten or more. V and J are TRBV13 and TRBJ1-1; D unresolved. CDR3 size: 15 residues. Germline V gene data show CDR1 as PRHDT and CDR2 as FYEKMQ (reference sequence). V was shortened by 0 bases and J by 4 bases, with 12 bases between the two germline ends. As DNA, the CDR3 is TGTGCCAGCAGCTTAGGGGTTCAGCCGACCACTGAAGCTTTCTTT. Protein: CASSLGVQPTTEAFF.

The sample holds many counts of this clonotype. The CDR3 here is CSACRDSSYEQYF. CDR3 DNA sequence: TGCAGTGCCTGTAGGGACTCCTCCTACGAGCAGTACTTC. The chain employs TRBV20-1 and TRBJ2-7, with D tentatively TRBD2 (6 bases). The CDR3 spans 13 residues. CDR1 is DFQATT and CDR2 is SNEGSKA in the germline V gene (reference sequence). V was trimmed by 6 bases and J by 0 bases, leaving 12 bases between them.

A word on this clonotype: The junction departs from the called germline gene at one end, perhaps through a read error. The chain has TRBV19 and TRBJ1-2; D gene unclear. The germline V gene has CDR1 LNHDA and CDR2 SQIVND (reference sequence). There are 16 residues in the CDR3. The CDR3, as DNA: TGTGCCAGTAGTGTTGGGTTTGCCGACCGCGCTAATGGTTACACCTTC. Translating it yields CASSVGFADRANGYTF.

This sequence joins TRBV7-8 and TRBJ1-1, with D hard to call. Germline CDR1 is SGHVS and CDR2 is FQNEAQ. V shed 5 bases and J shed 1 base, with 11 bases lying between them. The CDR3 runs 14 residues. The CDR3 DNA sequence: TGTGCCAGCAGCCGTATGCGTTGGAACACTGAAGCTTTCTTT. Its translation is CASSRMRWNTEAFF. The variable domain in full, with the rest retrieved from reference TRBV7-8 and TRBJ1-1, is GAGVSQSPRYKVAKRGQDVALRCDPISGHVSLFWYQQALGQGPEFLTYFQNEAQLDKSGLPSDRFFAERPEGSVSTLKIQRTQQEDSAVYLCASSRMRWNTEAFFGQGTRLTVV.

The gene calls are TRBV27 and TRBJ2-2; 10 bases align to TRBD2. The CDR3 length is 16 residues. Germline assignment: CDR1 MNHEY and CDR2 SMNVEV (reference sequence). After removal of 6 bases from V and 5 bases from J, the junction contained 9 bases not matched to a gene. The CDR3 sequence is CASRPSSGRETGELFF. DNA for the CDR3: TGTGCCAGCAGACCATCAAGCGGGAGGGAGACCGGGGAGCTGTTTTTT.

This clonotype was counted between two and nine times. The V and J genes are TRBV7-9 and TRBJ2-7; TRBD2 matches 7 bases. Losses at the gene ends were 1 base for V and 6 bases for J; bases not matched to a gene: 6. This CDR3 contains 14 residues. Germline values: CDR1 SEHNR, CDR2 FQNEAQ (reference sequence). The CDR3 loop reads CASSLEFAGAEQYF. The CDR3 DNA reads TGTGCCAGCAGCTTAGAGTTCGCGGGAGCCGAGCAGTACTTC.

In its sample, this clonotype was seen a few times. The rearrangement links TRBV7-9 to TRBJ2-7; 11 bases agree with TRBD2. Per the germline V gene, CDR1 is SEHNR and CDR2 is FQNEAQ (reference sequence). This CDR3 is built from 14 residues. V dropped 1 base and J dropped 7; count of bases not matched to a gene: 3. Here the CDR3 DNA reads TGTGCCAGCAGCTTAGGACTAGCGGGACAAGAGCAGTACTTC. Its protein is CASSLGLAGQEQYF.

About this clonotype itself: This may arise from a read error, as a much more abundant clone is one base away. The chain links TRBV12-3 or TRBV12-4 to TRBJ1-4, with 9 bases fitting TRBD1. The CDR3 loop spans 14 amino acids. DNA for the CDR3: TGTGCCAGCAGGGGACAGGGCCTAAATGAACAACTGTTTTTT. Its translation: CASRGQGLNEQLFF.